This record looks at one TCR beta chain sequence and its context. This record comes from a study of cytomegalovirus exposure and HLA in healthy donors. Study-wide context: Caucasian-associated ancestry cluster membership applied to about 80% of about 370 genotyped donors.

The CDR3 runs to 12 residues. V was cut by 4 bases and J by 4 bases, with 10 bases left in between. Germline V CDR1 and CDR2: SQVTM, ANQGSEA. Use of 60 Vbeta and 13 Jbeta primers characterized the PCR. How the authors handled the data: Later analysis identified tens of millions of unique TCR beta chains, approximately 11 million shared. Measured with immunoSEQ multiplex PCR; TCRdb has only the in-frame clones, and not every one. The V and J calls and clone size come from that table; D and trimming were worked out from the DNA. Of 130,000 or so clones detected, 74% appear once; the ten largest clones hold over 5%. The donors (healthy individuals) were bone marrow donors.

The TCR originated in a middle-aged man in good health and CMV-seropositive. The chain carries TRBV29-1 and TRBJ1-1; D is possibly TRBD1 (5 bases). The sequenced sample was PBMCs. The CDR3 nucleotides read TGCAGCGTTGGGAGACAGTTCACTGAAGCTTTCTTT. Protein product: CSVGRQFTEAFF. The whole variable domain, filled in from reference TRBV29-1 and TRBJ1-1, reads SAVISQKPSRDICQRGTSLTIQCQVDSQVTMMFWYRQQPGQSLTLIATANQGSEATYESGFVIDKFPISRPNLTFSTLTVSNMSPEDSSIYLCSVGRQFTEAFFGQGTRLTVV.